Following are 30 T cell receptor delta chains from one sample sequenced in a study of gamma-delta T cells after stem cell transplantation. TCRdb reapplied CATT to the RT-PCR reads. The sample lists roughly 6,500 delta-chain clones, 20% to 30% occurring once. Sequenced: gamma-delta T cells. The receptors here all came from a human donor. It is not recorded whose cells these are; they may come from a transplant donor.

With respect to this clone: Just one base apart from a much larger clone, this may be a read error. This chain connects TRDV2 to TRDJ3; possibly TRDD3 for D (6 bases). The CDR3 extends over 22 amino acids. CDR1 and CDR2 from the germline V gene are GEAIGNYY and EKD. V was pared by 1 base and J by 8 bases, with 32 bases between. The CDR3 region is CACDTIPLGGTFASAHTRQMFF. The DNA for the CDR3 is TGTGCCTGTGACACAATTCCTTTGGGGGGTACGTTCGCATCCGCGCACACCCGACAGATGTTTTTC.

This clone ranks as large. The identical CDR3 is also encoded by other nucleotide sequences in the sample. This chain uses TRDV2 with TRDJ1; 8 bases map to TRDD3. The germline CDR1 and CDR2 sequences are GEAIGNYY and EKD. Losses at the gene ends were 0 bases for V and 0 bases for J; bases not matched to a gene: 17. The CDR3 runs to 20 residues. Here the CDR3 reads CACDTEFSRLGEADTDKLIF. DNA of the CDR3: TGTGCCTGTGACACCGAGTTCTCAAGGCTGGGGGAAGCCGACACCGATAAACTCATCTTT.

By share, this clone counts as medium-sized. V is TRDV2 and J is TRDJ3; 9 bases are a match to TRDD3. CDR3 length equals 24 residues. The V gene's germline CDR1 is GEAIGNYY and CDR2 EKD. Unmatched junction bases numbered 20, after V lost 0 bases and J lost 0 bases. The CDR3: CACDTGSAWGIVGADSWDTRQMFF. DNA for the CDR3: TGTGCCTGTGACACCGGCTCTGCCTGGGGGATTGTGGGGGCAGACTCCTGGGACACCCGACAGATGTTTTTC.

About this clone: This may arise from a read error, as a much more abundant clone is one base away. V and J are TRDV2 and TRDJ1, with 12 bases matching TRDD3. Germline V lookup: CDR1 GEAIGNYY, CDR2 EKD. The CDR3 loop spans 16 amino acids. Unmatched junction bases numbered 14, after V lost 3 bases and J lost 10 bases. The CDR3 here is CACDAIVAGGYAPLIF. CDR3 DNA: TGTGCCTGTGACGCCATTGTCGCTGGGGGATACGCTCCACTCATCTTT.

Comments on this clone: Other DNA sequences in this sample translate to the same CDR3. The chain carries TRDV2 and TRDJ1; D remains unclear. CDR1 and CDR2 from the germline V gene are GEAIGNYY and EKD. This CDR3 is 16 amino acids long. V dropped 0 bases and J dropped 5 bases, with 18 bases sitting between them. CDR3 region: CACDTLSESRADKLIF. In nucleotides, the CDR3 is TGTGCCTGTGACACCCTTTCAGAATCTAGAGCTGATAAACTCATCTTT.

This clone was observed a few times. V usage is TRDV1 and J usage is TRDJ1, with TRDD3 identical over 7 bases. The germline V gene encodes CDR1 TSWWSYY and CDR2 QGS. This CDR3 is 20 amino acids long. Losses at the gene ends were 2 bases for V and 0 bases for J; bases not matched to a gene: 18. The CDR3 protein is CALGENWDRWDWGYTDKLIF. CDR3 coding DNA: TGTGCTCTTGGGGAAAATTGGGACCGATGGGACTGGGGTTACACCGATAAACTCATCTTT.

This clone is deemed medium-sized (0.01 to 0.1%). This chain links TRDV2 with TRDJ1; D call uncertain. Trimming shortened V by 2 bases and J by 2 bases, and 11 bases separated the two germline ends. The germline V gene encodes CDR1 GEAIGNYY and CDR2 EKD. This CDR3 comprises 14 residues. The CDR3 reads CACDRVEETDKLIF. The CDR3 bases are TGTGCCTGTGACAGAGTTGAGGAGACCGATAAACTCATCTTT.

This clone was seen a handful of times. CDR3 residues: CALGDFHKEMGIPSFYTDKLIF. CDR3 nucleotides: TGTGCTCTTGGGGATTTCCACAAGGAGATGGGGATACCATCTTTCTACACCGATAAACTCATCTTT. The chain is built from TRDV1 and TRDJ1; 8 bases are a match to TRDD3. The J segment lost 0 bases and the V segment lost 3 bases, leaving 24 bases of the junction unmatched. The CDR3 is made up of 22 amino acids. Germline V gene lookup returns CDR1 TSWWSYY and CDR2 QGS.

This clone is judged medium-sized. This chain links TRDV2 with TRDJ1, with TRDD3 matching over 8 bases. V shed 3 bases and J 0 bases; nucleotides not matched to a gene: 17. CDR1 is GEAIGNYY and CDR2 is EKD in the germline V gene. The length of the CDR3 is 19 residues. The CDR3, as DNA: TGTGCCTGTGACCCCATTTCCCTAGGCTGGGGGAACTACACCGATAAACTCATCTTT. Its protein is CACDPISLGWGNYTDKLIF.

Concerning this clone: A much bigger clone sits one base away, suggesting this may be a read error. The chain combines TRDV2 with TRDJ3; 9 nucleotides line up with TRDD2. Per the germline V gene, CDR1 is GEAIGNYY and CDR2 is EKD. CDR3 length: 22 residues. CDR3 loop: CACDAPSYPATESSWDARQMFF. The CDR3 DNA is TGTGCCTGTGACGCGCCTTCCTACCCCGCTACCGAGAGCTCCTGGGACGCCCGACAGATGTTTTTC.

By share of the sample, this clone is medium-sized. The gene calls are TRDV1 and TRDJ1; 12 positions match TRDD3. CDR1 and CDR2 (germline): TSWWSYY, QGS. V gave up 3 bases and J gave up 4 bases; unmatched junction bases: 18. The length of the CDR3 is 20 residues. CDR3 protein: CALGDPFLGLGDTLCDKLIF. For the CDR3, the DNA is TGTGCTCTTGGGGACCCTTTCCTGGGACTGGGGGATACTTTGTGCGATAAACTCATCTTT.

On this clone: The same CDR3 can be traced to other DNA sequences in this sample. The chain uses TRDV2 and TRDJ1; maybe TRDD3 (6 bases). Per the germline V gene, CDR1 is GEAIGNYY and CDR2 is EKD. This CDR3 is built from 14 residues. Trimming removed 3 bases at V and 0 bases at J, with 10 bases between. The CDR3 reads CACDPLGDTDKLIF. The CDR3 DNA reads TGTGCCTGTGACCCCTTGGGGGACACCGATAAACTCATCTTT.

The CDR3 DNA is TGTGCCTGTGACCGCGTGGGCGGCATACTGGGGGATACCGATAAACTCATCTTT. It specifies CACDRVGGILGDTDKLIF. This chain uses TRDV2 with TRDJ1, with TRDD3 matching over 10 bases. The junction had 14 bases not matched to a gene; V was cut back by 3 bases and J by 2 bases. Germline CDR1 is GEAIGNYY and CDR2 is EKD. This CDR3 is built from 18 residues.

This clone was picked up a small number of times. This chain uses TRDV2 with TRDJ1, with 12 bases lining up with TRDD3. Trimming removed 0 bases from V and 4 bases from J; junction bases left unmatched: 23. This CDR3 region has 22 residues. Germline lookup yields CDR1 GEAIGNYY and CDR2 EKD. The CDR3 region is CACDTVFRTGGYSPSGDDKLIF. The CDR3 nucleotides are TGTGCCTGTGACACCGTATTCCGGACTGGGGGATACAGCCCTTCAGGCGACGATAAACTCATCTTT.

The chain joins TRDV2 to TRDJ3; TRDD3 agrees at 9 bases. Germline lookup yields CDR1 GEAIGNYY and CDR2 EKD. V shed 0 bases and J 0 bases; nucleotides not matched to a gene: 8. This CDR3 spans 20 amino acids. CDR3 sequence reads: CACDTGVLGEPSWDTRQMFF. CDR3 sequence (DNA): TGTGCCTGTGACACCGGCGTACTGGGGGAACCCTCCTGGGACACCCGACAGATGTTTTTC.

This clone qualifies as medium-sized. This rearrangement joins TRDV2 to TRDJ1, with a tentative D call TRDD3 (5 bases). This CDR3 is built from 19 residues. CDR1 and CDR2 (germline): GEAIGNYY, EKD. The V gene lost 0 bases and the J gene lost 1 base, with 23 bases spanning the gap. The DNA for the CDR3 is TGTGCCTGTGACACCGTAGCAAGAGGGATTAGAAGGCGCACCGATAAACTCATCTTT. This codes for CACDTVARGIRRRTDKLIF.

Judged by abundance, this clone is medium-sized. V gene TRDV2 combines with J gene TRDJ1; TRDD3 might be the D (6 bases). The CDR3 spans 14 residues. Trimming took off 2 bases at V and 3 bases at J, with 12 bases between the two ends. Looked up from germline, CDR1 is GEAIGNYY and CDR2 is EKD. The CDR3 DNA sequence: TGTGCCTGTGACATGACTGGGTTGCCCGATAAACTCATCTTT. It codes for CACDMTGLPDKLIF.

Comments on this clone: A far larger clone is one base from this, pointing to a likely read error. The rearrangement uses TRDV2 and TRDJ1; D might be TRDD3 (6 bases). This CDR3 region has 16 residues. The V end lost 3 bases, the J end lost 3 bases, and 19 bases lay between the germline ends. Looked up from germline, CDR1 is GEAIGNYY and CDR2 is EKD. The CDR3 sequence is CACDQMGWIHPDKLIF. The DNA of the CDR3 is TGTGCCTGTGACCAGATGGGGTGGATACATCCCGATAAACTCATCTTT.

Of note for this clone: It may be a read error: a sequence one base away is much more abundant. This specimen includes other DNA sequences encoding the same CDR3. V and J are TRDV2 and TRDJ3; 13 bases map to TRDD3. Trimming removed 0 bases from V and 3 bases from J; junction bases left unmatched: 13. Germline V lookup: CDR1 GEAIGNYY, CDR2 EKD. This CDR3 is 22 amino acids long. CDR3 amino acids: CACDTPLLGDTQSGWDTRQMFF. CDR3 bases: TGTGCCTGTGACACCCCTCTACTGGGGGATACGCAGTCTGGCTGGGACACCCGACAGATGTTTTTC.

CDR3 residues: CACDTVIRTGGQKLIF. CDR3 nucleotide sequence: TGTGCCTGTGACACCGTTATTAGGACTGGGGGACAGAAACTCATCTTT. The rearrangement links TRDV2 to TRDJ1, with 9 nucleotides matching TRDD3. J gave up 8 bases and V 0 bases, and 12 bases lay outside the gene matches. The CDR3 sequence is 16 residues long. The germline gives CDR1 GEAIGNYY, CDR2 EKD.

As regards this clone: A far larger clone is one nucleotide away, so this likely arose from a read error. V and J are TRDV2 and TRDJ1; D call uncertain. Germline V gives CDR1 GEAIGNYY, CDR2 EKD. The CDR3 has 13 residues. With 1 base removed from V and 2 bases from J, the gap between germline ends came to 7 bases. CDR3 protein: CACDTWRTDKLIF. CDR3 DNA sequence: TGTGCCTGTGACACGTGGCGGACCGATAAACTCATCTTT.

The table lists this clone with a few counts. The V and J genes are TRDV2 and TRDJ1, with TRDD3 matching over 8 bases. With 3 bases clipped from V and 0 bases from J, the junction kept 5 bases outside the gene matches. Germline V gene lookup returns CDR1 GEAIGNYY and CDR2 EKD. The CDR3 is 15 amino acids. CDR3 region: CACDAILGDTDKLIF. The CDR3 DNA reads TGTGCCTGTGACGCTATACTGGGGGACACCGATAAACTCATCTTT.

About this clone: A read error may explain this, as a much larger clone is one base away. The chain carries TRDV2 and TRDJ3; TRDD3 aligns across 13 bases. V gave up 4 bases and J gave up 0 bases; unmatched junction bases: 14. The length of the CDR3 is 22 residues. The V gene's germline CDR1 is GEAIGNYY and CDR2 EKD. This chain's CDR3 is CACDTLLGDTYASSWDTRQMFF. For the CDR3, the DNA is TGTGCCTGTGATACCCTACTGGGGGATACGTACGCTTCCTCCTGGGACACCCGACAGATGTTTTTC.

Judged by abundance, this clone is medium-sized. The chain recombines TRDV2 with TRDJ1, with D possibly matching TRDD3 (6 bases). Trimming cost V 0 bases and J 1 base, with 23 bases left between them. The CDR3 consists of 19 residues. Germline CDR1 reads GEAIGNYY; CDR2 reads EKD. CDR3 sequence reads: CACDTVEGSGGPFTDKLIF. The CDR3 bases are TGTGCCTGTGACACCGTGGAAGGATCGGGGGGACCCTTCACCGATAAACTCATCTTT.

This rearrangement joins TRDV1 to TRDJ1; D remains ambiguous. CDR3 size: 19 residues. The germline V gene encodes CDR1 TSWWSYY and CDR2 QGS. V lost 2 bases, J lost 0 bases, and 22 bases lay in between. In DNA form, the CDR3 reads TGTGCTCTTGGGGAAAACCCCGATTGGTTATCCAAGTACACCGATAAACTCATCTTT. This codes for CALGENPDWLSKYTDKLIF.

By frequency in the sample, this clone is medium-sized. The chain joins TRDV1 to TRDJ1, with no clear D. Trimming cost V 7 bases and J 4 bases, with 13 bases left between them. Germline V CDR1 and CDR2: TSWWSYY, QGS. This CDR3 comprises 13 residues. The CDR3 bases are TGTGCTCTTGAGGGCGGGGCAAACGATAAACTCATCTTT. This translates into CALEGGANDKLIF.

The chain employs TRDV1 and TRDJ1, with 9 nucleotides matching TRDD3. In germline, CDR1 is TSWWSYY, CDR2 QGS. J was trimmed by 0 bases and V by 6 bases; bases with no gene match: 23. CDR3 length: 21 residues. DNA of the CDR3: TGTGCTCTTGGTGGTTGGTTTCTCACTGGGGGACCTTCCTGTTACACCGATAAACTCATCTTT. Translating it yields CALGGWFLTGGPSCYTDKLIF.

The rearrangement links TRDV2 to TRDJ1, with TRDD3 matching 12 bases. This CDR3 spans 19 amino acids. Trimming at V came to 1 base and at J to 3 bases, leaving 14 bases not matched to a gene. CDR1 is GEAIGNYY, CDR2 EKD, per germline. The DNA for the CDR3 is TGTGCCTGTGACACGTCCTTTACTGGGGGATACAGTAAGGCCGATAAACTCATCTTT. It codes for CACDTSFTGGYSKADKLIF.

To note about this clone: A read error likely explains this, since a far larger clone differs by one base. The sample contains more than one DNA sequence encoding this CDR3. This chain connects TRDV2 to TRDJ1; 7 positions match TRDD3. V lost 0 bases and J lost 1; bases outside the gene matches: 7. Germline V gene sequence: CDR1 GEAIGNYY, CDR2 EKD. CDR3 length: 16 residues. Here the CDR3 reads CACDTADTRSTDKLIF. The CDR3 DNA reads as TGTGCCTGTGACACCGCGGATACGCGGTCCACCGATAAACTCATCTTT.

This clone was observed a few times. The chain is built from TRDV2 and TRDJ3; D is ambiguous. CDR3 size: 20 residues. The germline V gene has CDR1 GEAIGNYY and CDR2 EKD. V dropped 0 bases and J dropped 1 base, with 18 bases sitting between them. The CDR3 sequence is CACDTAGRVSGSWDTRQMFF. Written as DNA, the CDR3 is TGTGCCTGTGACACCGCCGGACGCGTATCAGGGTCCTGGGACACCCGACAGATGTTTTTC.